The 5 T cell receptor beta chains in this list originate from one sample, sequenced in a study of blood T cell repertoires in COVID-19. Only in-frame clones appear in the TCRdb table, and some are missing; sequencing was by immunoSEQ multiplex PCR. The data show around 300,000 clones, with roughly 90% seen just once and 1.7% held by the top ten. Material for sequencing was PBMCs or T cells enriched from blood (not recorded which). Source of these receptors: a woman in her forties who had recovered from COVID-19.

This clone was observed many times. The chain couples TRBV18 to TRBJ2-5; the match to TRBD2 covers 8 bases. Per germline, CDR1 KGHSH and CDR2 LQKENI. The V and J ends lost 0 bases and 0 bases, in that order; junction bases with no gene match: 6. The CDR3 loop spans 17 amino acids. This chain's CDR3 is CASSPPGAGEYQETQYF. CDR3 nucleotide sequence: TGTGCCAGCTCACCACCGGGAGCGGGAGAGTACCAAGAGACCCAGTACTTC.

This clone has only one observation. J is TRBJ2-1 and V is TRBV30; TRBD2 matches 7 bases. The CDR3 has 14 amino acids. Germline CDR1 reads GTSNPN; CDR2 reads SVGIG (reference sequence). J gave up 0 bases and V 8 bases, and 7 bases lay outside the gene matches. Here the CDR3 DNA reads TGTGCCCGGGCGGGGGAGAGCTCCTACAATGAGCAGTTCTTC. Translating gives CARAGESSYNEQFF.

The chain carries TRBV5-8 and TRBJ1-1, with D hard to call. This CDR3 contains 13 residues. The germline CDR1 and CDR2 sequences are SGHTS and YDEGEE. V was pared by 2 bases and J by 0 bases, with 5 bases between. Here the CDR3 reads CASSFSVNTEAFF. For the CDR3, the DNA is TGTGCCAGCAGCTTTTCGGTGAACACTGAAGCTTTCTTT.

This chain uses TRBV5-4 with TRBJ2-2; D possibly corresponds to TRBD1 (6 bases). Germline values: CDR1 SGHNT, CDR2 YYREEE (reference sequence). The CDR3 consists of 17 residues. Trimming pared 0 bases from V and 2 bases from J, leaving 14 bases between. CDR3: CASSLDPGRGNTGELFF. The CDR3 bases are TGTGCCAGCAGCTTGGACCCCGGCAGGGGTAACACCGGGGAGCTGTTTTTT.

V and J are TRBV27 and TRBJ1-3; a weak D match, TRBD1 (5 bases). In germline, CDR1 is MNHEY, CDR2 SMNVEV (reference sequence). V lost 6 bases and J 3 bases, leaving 12 bases between the germline ends. The CDR3 covers 14 residues. The CDR3 region is CASSLGGFGNTIYF. CDR3 DNA sequence: TGTGCCAGCAGCTTGGGGGGGTTTGGAAACACCATATATTTT.